The 31 T cell receptor beta chains below come from one sample, sequenced in a study of blood T cell repertoires in COVID-19. Profiling relied on immunoSEQ multiplex PCR, and the TCRdb table lists in-frame clones only, not all of them. The data show 270,000 or so clones, roughly four fifths seen once. The sequenced material came from peripheral blood. The receptors originated from a woman in her forties or fifties who had recovered from COVID-19.

This sequence joins TRBV28 and TRBJ1-2, with 8 bases lining up with TRBD1. Trimming removed 7 bases from V and 9 bases from J; junction bases left unmatched: 19. This CDR3 is built from 16 residues. The germline CDR1 and CDR2 sequences are MDHEN and SYDVKM. CDR3 nucleotide sequence: TGTGCCAGCACCCTCCCCGGACAGGGAGGCCTTATGAGCTACACCTTC. Its translation is CASTLPGQGGLMSYTF.

The chain uses TRBV15 and TRBJ2-5; 8 bases align to TRBD2. The CDR3 extends over 16 amino acids. Germline V lookup: CDR1 LNHNV, CDR2 YYDKDF (reference sequence). The V segment lost 5 bases and the J segment 2 bases; nucleotides outside the gene matches: 10. The CDR3 sequence: CATSPTSPSGQETQYF. The CDR3 DNA reads TGTGCCACCAGCCCAACGTCCCCTAGCGGGCAAGAGACCCAGTACTTC.

The chain joins TRBV5-1 to TRBJ1-1; 8 bases map to TRBD1. This CDR3 contains 14 residues. Losses at the gene ends were 1 base for V and 5 bases for J; bases not matched to a gene: 4. Germline loops: CDR1 SGHRS, CDR2 YFSETQ. The CDR3 sequence: CASSLRQGATEAFF. The DNA for the CDR3 is TGCGCCAGCAGCTTGAGGCAGGGGGCTACTGAAGCTTTCTTT.

The gene calls are TRBV4-1 and TRBJ2-2; 9 bases map to TRBD1. Germline V gives CDR1 MGHRA, CDR2 YSYEKL. Trimming cost V 4 bases and J 7 bases; bases outside gene matches: 7. The CDR3 runs 15 residues. The CDR3 nucleotides are TGCGCCAGCAGCCTAGGACAGGGGAAGGGCGGGGAGCTGTTTTTT. It translates to CASSLGQGKGGELFF.

This rearrangement joins TRBV28 to TRBJ1-3; no definite D call. The germline CDR1 and CDR2 sequences are MDHEN and SYDVKM. Trimming stripped 2 bases from V and 9 bases from J, with 14 bases between. The CDR3 is 14 amino acids. The CDR3 region is CASSLLGDLSTIYF. The CDR3, as DNA: TGTGCCAGCAGTTTACTTGGAGACTTGAGCACCATATATTTT.

The rearrangement joins TRBV5-3 to TRBJ2-7; 9 nucleotides match TRBD1. TRBV5-3 is classed as an ORF, of uncertain function. V was clipped by 4 bases and J by 8 bases; unmatched bases: 4. This CDR3 contains 12 residues. CDR3 sequence: CARSRTGDKQYF. CDR3 nucleotides: TGTGCCAGAAGCAGGACAGGGGATAAGCAGTACTTC.

This chain connects TRBV6-2 or TRBV6-3 to TRBJ1-1, with TRBD1 as a possible D gene (5 bases). The CDR3 has 13 amino acids. Deletions cut 2 bases from V and 6 bases from J, with 10 bases between. CDR1 and CDR2 from the germline V gene are MNHEY and SVGEGT. Here the CDR3 DNA reads TGTGCCAGCAGTTACGGGCAGGGTGCTGAAGCTTTCTTT. Translating it yields CASSYGQGAEAFF.

CDR3 loop: CASSPGQGMTEAFF. In DNA, the CDR3 is TGTGCCAGTAGTCCAGGACAGGGGATGACTGAAGCTTTCTTT. The chain uses TRBV19 and TRBJ1-1; 9 positions match TRBD1. This CDR3 contains 14 residues. Germline V lookup: CDR1 LNHDA, CDR2 SQIVND (reference sequence). V shed 5 bases and J 5 bases; nucleotides not matched to a gene: 6.

The chain employs TRBV4-3 and TRBJ1-2; D perhaps matches TRBD1 (5 bases). Trimming cost V 0 bases and J 5 bases, with 13 bases left between them. In germline, CDR1 is LGHNA, CDR2 YSLEER. The CDR3 has 15 amino acids. The CDR3: CASSQDLLGVYGYTF. The CDR3 DNA reads as TGCGCCAGCAGCCAAGATCTCCTAGGGGTATATGGCTACACCTTC.

This rearrangement joins TRBV18 to TRBJ1-1, with 7 bases lining up with TRBD1. The CDR3 is made up of 17 amino acids. CDR1 and CDR2 (germline): KGHSH, LQKENI. After removal of 3 bases from V and 5 bases from J, the junction contained 15 bases not matched to a gene. This chain's CDR3 is CASSPNEGGGGKTEAFF. Written as DNA, the CDR3 is TGTGCCAGCTCACCGAACGAAGGGGGCGGAGGGAAGACTGAAGCTTTCTTT.

DNA for the CDR3: TGTGCCAGCAGCGGACAGGATCCTTCTTATGGCTACACCTTC. Its translation is CASSGQDPSYGYTF. The chain is built from TRBV9 and TRBJ1-2, with D perhaps TRBD1 (6 bases). With 3 bases removed from V and 5 bases from J, the gap between germline ends came to 14 bases. Germline V CDR1 and CDR2: SGDLS, YYNGEE. The CDR3 has 14 amino acids.

V and J are TRBV28 and TRBJ2-7, with 8 bases fitting TRBD1. The V segment lost 5 bases and the J segment 4 bases; nucleotides outside the gene matches: 7. From germline, CDR1 is MDHEN and CDR2 SYDVKM. The CDR3 length is 14 residues. The CDR3 DNA is TGTGCCAGCAGTCCCCCAGGGGGCATGTACGAGCAGTACTTC. It is translated as CASSPPGGMYEQYF.

The rearrangement links TRBV27 to TRBJ1-6; 8 bases are a match to TRBD1. Germline lookup yields CDR1 MNHEY and CDR2 SMNVEV (reference sequence). The length of the CDR3 is 15 residues. The junction had 5 bases not matched to a gene; V was cut back by 0 bases and J by 10 bases. The CDR3, as DNA: TGTGCCAGCAGTTTATCGCAGGGGGCAAGCTCACCCCTCCACTTT. Residues: CASSLSQGASSPLHF.

The genes are TRBV5-1 and TRBJ2-1; 10 bases agree with TRBD2. Germline V gene data show CDR1 as SGHRS and CDR2 as YFSETQ. This CDR3 comprises 18 residues. V lost 1 base to trimming and J lost 4 bases; unmatched junction nucleotides: 11. The CDR3 region is CASSLRSGGPSQYNEQFF. In DNA form, the CDR3 reads TGCGCCAGCAGCTTGCGTAGCGGGGGGCCCTCCCAATACAATGAGCAGTTCTTC.

The rearrangement links TRBV2 to TRBJ2-1; TRBD2 matches 13 bases. The V and J ends lost 6 bases and 7 bases, in that order; junction bases with no gene match: 3. The CDR3 sequence is 14 residues long. The germline CDR1 and CDR2 sequences are SNHLY and FYNNEI. CDR3 nucleotide sequence: TGTGCCAGCAGGGCGGGACTAGCGGGGAATGAGCAGTTCTTC. Protein product: CASRAGLAGNEQFF.

J is TRBJ2-3 and V is TRBV28; 7 bases agree with TRBD1. The germline CDR1 and CDR2 sequences are MDHEN and SYDVKM. Losses at the gene ends were 8 bases for V and 0 bases for J; bases not matched to a gene: 11. The CDR3 runs to 16 residues. The CDR3 nucleotides read TGTGCCAGCTCCGAACAGGGGTCGTCTAGCACAGATACGCAGTATTTT. It encodes CASSEQGSSSTDTQYF.

This clone was seen only a few times. The chain carries TRBV20-1 and TRBJ2-5; tentatively, D is TRBD2 (6 bases). This CDR3 has 12 amino acids. Looked up from germline, CDR1 is DFQATT and CDR2 is SNEGSKA (reference sequence). Between the trimmed V and J ends, which lost 5 bases and 5 bases, there was a span of 12 bases. The CDR3 is CSAGGRHETQYF. CDR3 DNA sequence: TGCAGTGCTGGTGGGAGGCACGAGACCCAGTACTTC.

Only a few counts were recorded for this clone. The junction departs from the called germline gene at one end, perhaps through a read error. The rearrangement links TRBV19 to TRBJ2-4, with TRBD1 identical over 9 bases. Per germline, CDR1 LNHDA and CDR2 SQIVND (reference sequence). The CDR3 runs to 15 residues. The CDR3 coding sequence is TGTGCCAGTAGCCGATCGAACTCGGACAGGGGAGGTATGTGCTTC. The encoded protein is CASSRSNSDRGGMCF.

The J gene is TRBJ1-2, the V gene TRBV19, with 7 bases fitting TRBD1. This CDR3 region has 12 residues. Looked up from germline, CDR1 is LNHDA and CDR2 is SQIVND (reference sequence). Trimming removed 7 bases from V and 5 bases from J; junction bases left unmatched: 4. CDR3 sequence reads: CASNAGQYGYTF. Here the CDR3 DNA reads TGTGCCAGTAACGCGGGACAGTATGGCTACACCTTC.

The chain joins TRBV19 to TRBJ1-1; 7 nucleotides match TRBD1. The CDR3 contains 14 residues. V shed 5 bases, J shed 1 base, and the junction held 4 bases outside the gene matches. Germline-derived CDR1 and CDR2 are LNHDA and SQIVND (reference sequence). Here the CDR3 DNA reads TGTGCCAGTAGTTCAAGACAGGGGAACACTGAAGCTTTCTTT. Its protein is CASSSRQGNTEAFF.

The chain carries TRBV7-3 and TRBJ1-1; D gene unclear. Germline V gene lookup returns CDR1 SGHTA and CDR2 FQGTGA. CDR3 size: 15 residues. V lost 1 base, J lost 0 bases, and 9 bases lay in between. CDR3 nucleotides: TGTGCCAGCAGCTTAAGTGCGGCCATGAACACTGAAGCTTTCTTT. Protein sequence: CASSLSAAMNTEAFF. Filled out from reference TRBV7-3 and TRBJ1-1, the complete variable domain reads GAGVSQTPSNKVTEKGKYVELRCDPISGHTALYWYRQSLGQGPEFLIYFQGTGAADDSGLPNDRFFAVRPEGSVSTLKIQRTERGDSAVYLCASSLSAAMNTEAFFGQGTRLTVV.

The chain has TRBV28 and TRBJ2-2; D may be TRBD2 (6 bases). Germline V lookup: CDR1 MDHEN, CDR2 SYDVKM. V lost 7 bases and J 0 bases, leaving 15 bases between the germline ends. This CDR3 region has 16 residues. In DNA form, the CDR3 reads TGTGCCAGCATGGTTCTTAGCGGAGCGAACACCGGGGAGCTGTTTTTT. Protein sequence: CASMVLSGANTGELFF.

CDR3 in DNA: TGTGCCACCAGTGGGGCCACTAGCGGAGGTACAGATACGCAGTATTTT. Residues: CATSGATSGGTDTQYF. The V and J genes are TRBV24-1 and TRBJ2-3; the match to TRBD2 covers 8 bases. CDR3 length equals 16 residues. From germline, CDR1 is KGHDR and CDR2 SFDVKD. V was clipped by 5 bases and J by 3 bases; unmatched bases: 9.

CDR3 in DNA: TGCGCCAGCAGCTTTACAGGGGACTTTCACACTGAAGCTTTCTTT. Protein: CASSFTGDFHTEAFF. The chain combines TRBV5-1 with TRBJ1-1; 7 positions agree with TRBD1. The CDR3 covers 15 residues. J lost 3 bases, V lost 2 bases, and 7 bases had no gene match. The germline gives CDR1 SGHRS, CDR2 YFSETQ.

The chain couples TRBV6-4 to TRBJ2-2, with TRBD2 identical over 14 bases. There are 19 residues in the CDR3. Per germline, CDR1 MRHNA and CDR2 SNTAGT. Unmatched junction bases numbered 13, after V lost 6 bases and J lost 4 bases. CDR3 DNA: TGTGCCAGCAGCCCCGGGACTAGCGGGGGATTGGCGTTCACCGGGGAGCTGTTTTTT. Residues: CASSPGTSGGLAFTGELFF.

In this sample, this clone turned up once. J is TRBJ1-6 and V is TRBV7-3; D not certain. Trimming cost V 2 bases and J 5 bases, with 13 bases left between them. Germline V CDR1 and CDR2: SGHTA, FQGTGA. CDR3 length: 16 residues. CDR3 bases: TGTGCCAGCAGCTTATCGGCAGGCTTCAATAATTCACCCCTCCACTTT. Its protein is CASSLSAGFNNSPLHF.

This clone is a singleton in its sample. The V gene is TRBV28, the J gene TRBJ1-2; no reliable D call. V was pared by 1 base and J by 0 bases, with 9 bases between. Germline loops: CDR1 MDHEN, CDR2 SYDVKM. The CDR3 is 15 amino acids. Here the CDR3 DNA reads TGTGCCAGCAGTTTATATAGCAAAGCTAACTATGGCTACACCTTC. It specifies CASSLYSKANYGYTF.

The gene calls are TRBV19 and TRBJ1-1; D gene unclear. V was trimmed by 7 bases and J by 7 bases, leaving 13 bases between them. This CDR3 contains 12 residues. Germline lookup yields CDR1 LNHDA and CDR2 SQIVND (reference sequence). CDR3 DNA: TGTGCCAGTACGTCCGGAGAGCATGAAGCTTTCTTT. Protein sequence: CASTSGEHEAFF.

V usage is TRBV7-9 and J usage is TRBJ2-2; TRBD2 aligns across 7 bases. Germline assignment: CDR1 SEHNR and CDR2 FQNEAQ (reference sequence). V dropped 3 bases and J dropped 3; count of bases not matched to a gene: 4. This CDR3 comprises 15 residues. The CDR3 loop reads CASSFVGGYTGELFF. The CDR3, as DNA: TGTGCCAGCAGCTTTGTGGGAGGGTACACCGGGGAGCTGTTTTTT.

This clone was recorded once. The V and J genes are TRBV28 and TRBJ2-7; D is undetermined. From germline, CDR1 is MDHEN and CDR2 SYDVKM. V gave up 6 bases and J gave up 2 bases, with 8 bases separating them. The CDR3 runs to 12 residues. The DNA for the CDR3 is TGTGCCAGCAGAGACATCCCCTACGAGCAGTACTTC. This encodes CASRDIPYEQYF.

This sequence joins TRBV7-2 and TRBJ1-1, with 8 bases identical to TRBD1. The CDR3 extends over 17 amino acids. Germline V lookup: CDR1 SGHTA, CDR2 FQGNSA. J lost 8 bases, V lost 1 base, and 15 bases had no gene match. This CDR3 reads CASSLGKPGQVFVEAFF. Written as DNA, the CDR3 is TGTGCCAGCAGCTTAGGGAAACCGGGACAGGTGTTCGTGGAAGCTTTCTTT.